This passage covers 29 T cell receptor beta chains from one sample sequenced in a study of shared clonotypes between healthy human individuals. Sequencing was performed with immunoSEQ multiplex PCR; in TCRdb, only in-frame clones are kept and a portion is missing. The sample includes about 710,000 clones, over 55% of them seen just once. The specimen was memory CD4+ T cells sorted from blood. Specified subset: CD45RA-negative fraction. These receptors were collected from a woman aged 25 to 39 in good health.

The CDR3 DNA reads as TGTGCCTGGAGAGGATCACAGGGGACCCAGTACTTC. This translates into CAWRGSQGTQYF. This chain joins TRBV30 and TRBJ2-5, with a possible D match to TRBD1 (6 bases). The V end was cut by 3 bases, the J end by 7 bases, with 12 bases between. Germline CDR1 is GTSNPN and CDR2 is SVGIG (reference sequence). The CDR3 is 12 amino acids.

This clone was picked up one time. The chain combines TRBV6-1 with TRBJ2-7, with D unclear. Trimming left V 6 bases short and J 0 bases short, with 6 bases between. This CDR3 region has 12 residues. CDR1 and CDR2 from the germline V gene are MNHNS and SASEGT. This chain's CDR3 is CASRPYSYEQYF. CDR3 DNA sequence: TGTGCCAGCAGACCCTACTCCTACGAGCAGTACTTC.

V usage is TRBV19 and J usage is TRBJ2-5, with D maybe TRBD2 (5 bases). This CDR3 comprises 13 residues. Germline V gene lookup returns CDR1 LNHDA and CDR2 SQIVND (reference sequence). The V and J ends lost 4 bases and 4 bases respectively, with 10 bases between them. The CDR3 nucleotides read TGTGCCAGTAGTAACACTCGGGGAGAGACCCAGTACTTC. Its translation: CASSNTRGETQYF.

The rearrangement uses TRBV4-1 and TRBJ2-1; D uncertain. This CDR3 region has 12 residues. Between the trimmed V and J ends, which lost 5 bases and 15 bases, there was a span of 17 bases. CDR1 MGHRA and CDR2 YSYEKL come from the germline V gene. The CDR3 loop reads CASSGPGLRRFF. CDR3 nucleotides: TGCGCCAGCAGCGGACCCGGGTTACGTAGGTTCTTC.

CDR3 in amino acids: CASSLEGGEQFF. CDR3 bases: TGTGCCAGCTCTCTGGAGGGGGGTGAGCAGTTCTTC. The chain joins TRBV6-4 to TRBJ2-1; D is possibly TRBD1 or TRBD2 (6 bases each). This CDR3 spans 12 amino acids. The V gene lost 8 bases and the J gene lost 9 bases, with 14 bases spanning the gap. Germline values: CDR1 MRHNA, CDR2 SNTAGT.

This clone was observed a few times. The rearrangement joins TRBV19 to TRBJ1-1; no reliable D call. Looked up from germline, CDR1 is LNHDA and CDR2 is SQIVND (reference sequence). The CDR3 runs to 14 residues. V was trimmed by 4 bases and J by 8 bases, leaving 17 bases between them. In DNA form, the CDR3 reads TGTGCCAGTAGTACCTCCGGGATGGGTGCCGAAGCTTTCTTT. It codes for CASSTSGMGAEAFF.

The chain is built from TRBV6-5 and TRBJ1-2; D call uncertain. V was pared by 4 bases and J by 6 bases, with 9 bases between. Per the germline V gene, CDR1 is MNHEY and CDR2 is SVGAGI. The CDR3 length is 12 residues. The CDR3 loop reads CASSSRTDGYTF. The CDR3 DNA reads as TGTGCCAGCAGTTCCCGGACGGATGGCTACACCTTC.

CDR3 protein: CASSSADFFPGSSYEQYF. Here the CDR3 DNA reads TGTGCCAGCAGTTCTGCCGACTTCTTCCCTGGGAGCTCCTACGAGCAGTACTTC. The rearrangement joins TRBV27 to TRBJ2-7; a possible D gene is TRBD2 (5 bases). V was clipped by 4 bases and J by 0 bases, with 22 bases between them. CDR1 and CDR2 from the germline V gene are MNHEY and SMNVEV (reference sequence). CDR3 length equals 18 residues.

The gene calls are TRBV6-5 and TRBJ2-7; 7 bases agree with TRBD2. V was clipped by 7 bases and J by 2 bases; unmatched bases: 5. This CDR3 comprises 13 residues. The germline V gene encodes CDR1 MNHEY and CDR2 SVGAGI. CDR3 DNA: TGTGCCAGCACCAACGCGGGGGCCTACGAGCAGTACTTC. This codes for CASTNAGAYEQYF.

V is TRBV19 and J is TRBJ2-7; TRBD1 matches at 7 bases. This CDR3 has 16 residues. Germline trimming cut 0 bases from V and 7 bases from J; bases unmatched to any gene: 12. Germline V gene data show CDR1 as LNHDA and CDR2 as SQIVND (reference sequence). The CDR3 DNA reads TGTGCCAGTAGTATAGATCCGGGACAGCCCGTAGGGGAGCAGTACTTC. This translates into CASSIDPGQPVGEQYF.

A few counts support this clone. This chain connects TRBV19 to TRBJ2-3; unclear D gene. Germline V CDR1 and CDR2: LNHDA, SQIVND (reference sequence). Deletions cut 3 bases from V and 3 bases from J, with 13 bases between. There are 15 residues in the CDR3. The CDR3 sequence is CASSISRVGTDTQYF. CDR3 sequence (DNA): TGTGCCAGTAGTATTTCAAGAGTGGGTACAGATACGCAGTATTTT.

The rearrangement links TRBV6-1 to TRBJ2-2; 14 bases align to TRBD2. Germline V gives CDR1 MNHNS, CDR2 SASEGT. The CDR3 totals 18 residues. Unmatched junction bases numbered 8, after V lost 4 bases and J lost 4 bases. The CDR3 sequence: CASSAGLAGGGLTGELFF. In DNA, the CDR3 is TGTGCCAGCAGTGCAGGACTAGCGGGAGGCGGCCTCACCGGGGAGCTGTTTTTT.

Comments on this clone: The sample carries other DNA sequences with the same CDR3. The chain combines TRBV10-3 with TRBJ2-7; 8 bases are shared with TRBD1. Germline V gene data show CDR1 as ENHRY and CDR2 as SYGVKD. The CDR3 spans 16 residues. Losses at the gene ends were 3 bases for V and 0 bases for J; bases not matched to a gene: 7. The CDR3 region has the DNA TGTGCCATCAGTGACCCCGGACAGGGATCCTCCTACGAGCAGTACTTC. It yields the protein CAISDPGQGSSYEQYF.

The rearrangement joins TRBV10-3 to TRBJ2-7; 10 bases agree with TRBD1. The CDR3 sequence is 14 residues long. Germline CDR1 and CDR2: ENHRY and SYGVKD. J lost 3 bases, V lost 2 bases, and 1 base had no gene match. Here the CDR3 DNA reads TGTGCCATCAGTGAGGGACAGGGGGGCTACGAGCAGTACTTC. Translation: CAISEGQGGYEQYF.

Details on this clone: The same CDR3 arises from other DNA sequences in this sample as well. This chain connects TRBV18 to TRBJ2-7, with D uncertain. Germline CDR1 is KGHSH and CDR2 is LQKENI. The V end was cut by 2 bases, the J end by 4 bases, with 6 bases between. This CDR3 comprises 12 residues. The CDR3 here is CASSPNRYEQYF. The CDR3 bases are TGTGCCAGCTCACCAAACCGGTACGAGCAGTACTTC. Using reference TRBV18 and TRBJ2-7 for the parts outside the CDR3, the full variable domain is NAGVMQNPRHLVRRRGQEARLRCSPMKGHSHVYWYRQLPEEGLKFMVYLQKENIIDESGMPKERFSAEFPKEGPSILRIQQVVRGDSAAYFCASSPNRYEQYFGPGTRLTVT.

Of note for this clone: The same CDR3 is also encoded by other DNA sequences in this sample. The rearrangement links TRBV5-8 to TRBJ2-5, with 8 bases identical to TRBD1. Germline CDR1 SGHTS, CDR2 YDEGEE. This CDR3 has 14 amino acids. V lost 3 bases and J lost 2; bases outside the gene matches: 3. Here the CDR3 reads CASSSGQGQETQYF. DNA of the CDR3: TGTGCCAGCAGCTCAGGACAGGGTCAAGAGACCCAGTACTTC. The full variable domain, completed using reference TRBV5-8 and TRBJ2-5, is EAGVTQSPTHLIKTRGQQATLRCSPISGHTSVYWYQQALGLGLQFLLWYDEGEERNRGNFPPRFSGRQFPNYSSELNVNALELEDSALYLCASSSGQGQETQYFGPGTRLLVL.

This clone has just one count. V is TRBV5-1 and J is TRBJ1-6; D is possibly TRBD1 (5 bases). Trimming cost V 2 bases and J 6 bases, with 6 bases left between them. CDR3 length: 13 residues. Germline CDR1 and CDR2: SGHRS and YFSETQ. DNA of the CDR3: TGCGCCAGCAGCTTTGACAGTAATTCACCCCTCCACTTT. Translated, it gives CASSFDSNSPLHF.

This clone was picked up a small number of times. The genes are TRBV7-9 and TRBJ2-7; D ambiguous. The V gene lost 1 base and the J gene lost 7 bases, with 8 bases spanning the gap. The CDR3 has 12 amino acids. The V gene's germline CDR1 is SEHNR and CDR2 FQNEAQ (reference sequence). CDR3 DNA: TGTGCCAGCAGCTTAGAACGGTCGGAGCAGTACTTC. Translating gives CASSLERSEQYF.

V is TRBV5-1 and J is TRBJ1-4, with a possible D match to TRBD1 (5 bases). Trimming removed 2 bases at V and 5 bases at J, with 10 bases between. Per germline, CDR1 SGHRS and CDR2 YFSETQ. The length of the CDR3 is 14 residues. This CDR3 reads CASSLGEMNEKLFF. In DNA form, the CDR3 reads TGCGCCAGCAGCTTAGGGGAAATGAATGAAAAACTGTTTTTT. Based on the CDR3 plus reference TRBV5-1 and TRBJ1-4, the full variable domain is KAGVTQTPRYLIKTRGQQVTLSCSPISGHRSVSWYQQTPGQGLQFLFEYFSETQRNKGNFPGRFSGRQFSNSRSEMNVSTLELGDSALYLCASSLGEMNEKLFFGSGTQLSVL.

J is TRBJ1-6 and V is TRBV4-1; unclear D gene. This CDR3 is 15 amino acids long. V was shortened by 0 bases and J by 10 bases, with 13 bases between the two germline ends. Germline-derived CDR1 and CDR2 are MGHRA and YSYEKL. DNA of the CDR3: TGCGCCAGCAGCCAAGAGTTGTCCATCCGGTCACCCCTCCACTTT. Protein sequence: CASSQELSIRSPLHF.

V usage is TRBV6-1 and J usage is TRBJ1-1; D call uncertain. Germline CDR1 and CDR2: MNHNS and SASEGT. This CDR3 has 15 amino acids. Trimming removed 1 base from V and 4 bases from J, with 13 bases in between. CDR3 in amino acids: CASSEGISEGTEAFF. CDR3 bases: TGTGCCAGCAGTGAAGGGATCAGCGAGGGCACTGAAGCTTTCTTT.

In its sample, this clone was seen many times. This chain joins TRBV6-1 and TRBJ1-2; D not resolved. Germline V lookup: CDR1 MNHNS, CDR2 SASEGT. V was clipped by 5 bases and J by 7 bases, with 8 bases between them. The CDR3 loop spans 11 amino acids. CDR3 sequence: CASSSTRGYTF. In DNA form, the CDR3 reads TGTGCCAGCAGTTCGACACGTGGCTACACCTTC.

The rearrangement uses TRBV7-3 and TRBJ2-2; D uncertain. This CDR3 spans 16 amino acids. Looked up from germline, CDR1 is SGHTA and CDR2 is FQGTGA. The V and J ends lost 3 bases and 0 bases respectively, with 11 bases between them. The CDR3 region is CASSFYQNANTGELFF. The CDR3 nucleotides are TGTGCCAGCAGCTTTTATCAAAATGCGAACACCGGGGAGCTGTTTTTT.

This chain uses TRBV2 with TRBJ1-3; 11 bases map to TRBD1. In germline, CDR1 is SNHLY, CDR2 FYNNEI. This CDR3 is built from 15 residues. Trimming took 6 bases from V and 2 from J; bases not matched to a gene: 3. The CDR3 sequence: CASSPGQGAGNTIYF. CDR3 coding DNA: TGTGCCAGCAGCCCGGGACAGGGGGCTGGAAACACCATATATTTT.

This clone has a handful of counts. This chain uses TRBV10-1 with TRBJ1-1, with D tentatively TRBD1 (6 bases). Germline V gene lookup returns CDR1 WNHNN and CDR2 SYGVQD (reference sequence). The CDR3 is made up of 13 amino acids. The V end was cut by 4 bases, the J end by 3 bases, with 9 bases between. DNA of the CDR3: TGCGCCAGCAGTGTTTCAGGGGACACTGAAGCTTTCTTT. It codes for CASSVSGDTEAFF.

CDR3 sequence reads: CASSTTSGRAHEQFF. Written as DNA, the CDR3 is TGTGCCAGTAGTACGACTAGCGGGAGGGCCCATGAGCAGTTCTTC. The chain combines TRBV19 with TRBJ2-1; 14 bases are shared with TRBD2. The V gene's germline CDR1 is LNHDA and CDR2 SQIVND (reference sequence). The V and J ends lost 4 bases and 8 bases, in that order; junction bases with no gene match: 4. The CDR3 sequence is 15 residues long.

The V gene is TRBV2, the J gene TRBJ1-4, with 8 bases aligning to TRBD1. Germline lookup yields CDR1 SNHLY and CDR2 FYNNEI. The CDR3 totals 15 residues. The junction had 3 bases not matched to a gene; V was cut back by 3 bases and J by 3 bases. The DNA for the CDR3 is TGTGCCAGCAGTGATCCGACAGGGGCTAATGAAAAACTGTTTTTT. This gives the protein CASSDPTGANEKLFF.

This chain uses TRBV28 with TRBJ2-2, with D possibly matching TRBD1 (5 bases). CDR1 is MDHEN and CDR2 is SYDVKM in the germline V gene. V was clipped by 7 bases and J by 7 bases, with 19 bases between them. The CDR3 consists of 15 residues. The CDR3 DNA sequence: TGTGCCAGCAAAACGGGTGGCCCAGGGTACGGGGAGCTGTTTTTT. It translates to CASKTGGPGYGELFF.

CDR3 sequence reads: CASSIGGGQTEAFF. As DNA, the CDR3 is TGTGCCAGCAGCATTGGGGGAGGGCAGACTGAAGCTTTCTTT. The chain carries TRBV5-5 and TRBJ1-1; D may be TRBD1 (5 bases). V lost 4 bases, J lost 5 bases, and 15 bases lay in between. CDR1 and CDR2 from the germline V gene are SGHKS and YYEKEE (reference sequence). This CDR3 region has 14 residues.